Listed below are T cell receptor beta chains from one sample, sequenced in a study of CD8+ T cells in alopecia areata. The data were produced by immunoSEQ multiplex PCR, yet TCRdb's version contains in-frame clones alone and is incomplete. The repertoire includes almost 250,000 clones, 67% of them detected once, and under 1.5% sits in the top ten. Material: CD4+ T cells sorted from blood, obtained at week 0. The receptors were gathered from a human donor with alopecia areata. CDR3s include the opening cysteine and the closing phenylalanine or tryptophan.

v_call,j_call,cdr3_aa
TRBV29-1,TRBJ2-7,CSVTTAFSYEQYF
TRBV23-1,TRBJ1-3,CASSQSDSTGCNHSGNTIYF
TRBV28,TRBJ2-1,CASRYGGGRGSYNEQFF
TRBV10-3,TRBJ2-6,CAISDPFGRGAYSGANVLTF
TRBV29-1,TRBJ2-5,CSVETGETQYF
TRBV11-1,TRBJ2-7,CASSPGQAYEQYF
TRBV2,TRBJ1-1,CASSALREQPKAFF
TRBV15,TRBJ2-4,CATSPGQLAKNIQYF
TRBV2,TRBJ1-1,CASSIQGNTEAFF
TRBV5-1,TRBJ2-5,CASSRGLAEETQYF
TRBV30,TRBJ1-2,CAWSVLGDLGNYGYTF
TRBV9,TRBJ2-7,CASSVNGYSYEQYF
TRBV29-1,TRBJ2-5,CSVDRRGTGDEETQYF
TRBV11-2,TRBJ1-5,CASSPSTGFQPQHF
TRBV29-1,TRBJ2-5,CSAVPGGAQQETQYF
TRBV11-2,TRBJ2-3,CASSPGLSTDTQYF
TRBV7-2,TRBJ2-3,CASSLSPGDTDTQYF
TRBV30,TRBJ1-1,CAWSVRRNTEAFF
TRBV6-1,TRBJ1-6,CATERDPRSPLHF
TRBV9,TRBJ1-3,CASSVAWGTAGNTIYF
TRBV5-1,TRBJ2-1,CASSLGPQSSNEQFF
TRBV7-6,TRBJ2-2,CASSLGGGLDTGELFF
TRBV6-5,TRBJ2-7,CASSYSLGVRGEQYF
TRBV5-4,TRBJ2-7,CASSWSTGSSYEQYF
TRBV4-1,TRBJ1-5,CASSHHGSRPQHF
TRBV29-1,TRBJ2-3,CSVEGGKGTDTQYF
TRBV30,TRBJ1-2,CAWSVQLRDGYTF
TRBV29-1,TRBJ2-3,CSVEGGTGGTQYF
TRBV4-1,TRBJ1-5,CASSPLPDTSNQPQHF
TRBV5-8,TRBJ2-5,CASSLSGTAETQYF
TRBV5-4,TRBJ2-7,CASSVPGQATEQYF
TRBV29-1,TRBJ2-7,CSVGAGGVEQYF
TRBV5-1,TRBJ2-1,CASSVQGVSYNEQFF
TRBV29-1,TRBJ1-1,CSVAGQGNTEAFF
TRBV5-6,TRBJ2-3,CASSYVDPGTDTQYF
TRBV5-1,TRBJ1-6,CASSRGQDNSPLHF
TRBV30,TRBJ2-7,CAWGEGGPLCF
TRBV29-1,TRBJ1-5,CSAQASADQPQHF
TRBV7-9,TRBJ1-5,CASSLGQGNQPQHF
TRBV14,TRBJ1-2,CASSHNDGANYGYTF
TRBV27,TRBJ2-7,CASSSSDSYEQYF
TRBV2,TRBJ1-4,CASIVGTFEKLFF
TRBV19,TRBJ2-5,CASSVQGQQETQYF
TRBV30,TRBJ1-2,CAWLGQRKVTF
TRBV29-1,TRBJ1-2,CSVVQGSNYGYTF
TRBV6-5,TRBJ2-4,CASSVPGLSHIQYF
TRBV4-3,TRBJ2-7,CASSQVMGAYEQYF
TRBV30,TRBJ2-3,CAWSEGSGGATDTQYF
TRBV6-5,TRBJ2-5,CASSYSASGSTQYF
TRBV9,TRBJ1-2,CASSVGTPNYGYTF
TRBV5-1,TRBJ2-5,CASSPGLAGARETQYF
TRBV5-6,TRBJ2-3,CASSLKTSGGADTQYF
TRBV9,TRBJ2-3,CASSVTGRTDTQYF
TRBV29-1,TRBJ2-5,CSVPGTGWETQYF
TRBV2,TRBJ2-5,CASRGTGQETQYF
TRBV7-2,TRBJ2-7,CASSLAPGGREQYF
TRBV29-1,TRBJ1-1,CSVDNRGSEAFF
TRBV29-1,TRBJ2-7,CSARGLRAYEQYF
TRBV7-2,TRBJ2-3,CASSLVGGSTDTQYF
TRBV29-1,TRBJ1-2,CSVEPTDSYGYTF